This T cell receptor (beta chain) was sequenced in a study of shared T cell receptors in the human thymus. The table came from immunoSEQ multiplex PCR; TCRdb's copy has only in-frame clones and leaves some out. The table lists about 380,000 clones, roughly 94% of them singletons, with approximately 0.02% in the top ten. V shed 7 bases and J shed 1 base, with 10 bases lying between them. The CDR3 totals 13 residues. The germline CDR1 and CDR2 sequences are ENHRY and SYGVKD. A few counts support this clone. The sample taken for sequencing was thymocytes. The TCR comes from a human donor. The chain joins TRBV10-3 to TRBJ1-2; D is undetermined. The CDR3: CAIMPGDNYGYTF. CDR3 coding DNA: TGTGCCATCATGCCGGGAGATAACTATGGCTACACCTTC.